The TCR beta chain described here comes from a study of OX40 agonist ivuxolimab in advanced cancers. This table comes from immunoSEQ multiplex PCR, and its TCRdb copy is limited to in-frame clones, with some not included. The sample lists about 26,000 clones; 75% to 85% were seen once. Looked up from germline, CDR1 is SGHRS and CDR2 is YFSETQ. Unmatched junction bases numbered 9, after V lost 3 bases and J lost 8 bases. The CDR3 extends over 16 amino acids. The TCR originated in an adult with an advanced solid tumor such as melanoma, head and neck, liver or kidney cancer. The sample consisted of CD4+ or CD8+ T cells sorted from blood, taken in a trial of the OX40 agonist ivuxolimab. The chain couples TRBV5-1 to TRBJ2-1, with 12 bases fitting TRBD2. The CDR3 spells CASSSPPSGRADEQFF. CDR3 sequence (DNA): TGCGCCAGCAGCTCCCCTCCTAGCGGGAGGGCCGATGAGCAGTTCTTC.